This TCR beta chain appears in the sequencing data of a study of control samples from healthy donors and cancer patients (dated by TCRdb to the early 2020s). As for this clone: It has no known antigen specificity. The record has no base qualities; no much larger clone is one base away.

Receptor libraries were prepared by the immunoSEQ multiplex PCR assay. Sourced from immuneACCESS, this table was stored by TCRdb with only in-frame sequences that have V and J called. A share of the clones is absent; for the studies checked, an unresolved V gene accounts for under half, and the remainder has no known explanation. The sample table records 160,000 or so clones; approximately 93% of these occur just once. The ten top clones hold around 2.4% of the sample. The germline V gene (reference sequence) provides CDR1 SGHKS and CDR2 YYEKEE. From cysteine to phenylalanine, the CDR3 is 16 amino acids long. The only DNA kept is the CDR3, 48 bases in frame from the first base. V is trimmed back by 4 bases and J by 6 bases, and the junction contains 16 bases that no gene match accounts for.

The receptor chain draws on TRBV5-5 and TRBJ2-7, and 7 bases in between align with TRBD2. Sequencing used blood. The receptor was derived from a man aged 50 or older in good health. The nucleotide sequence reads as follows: TGTGCCAGCAGCAACTATCCAGCGGGAAGACGGAGCGAGCAGTACTTC. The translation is CASSNYPAGRRSEQYF.